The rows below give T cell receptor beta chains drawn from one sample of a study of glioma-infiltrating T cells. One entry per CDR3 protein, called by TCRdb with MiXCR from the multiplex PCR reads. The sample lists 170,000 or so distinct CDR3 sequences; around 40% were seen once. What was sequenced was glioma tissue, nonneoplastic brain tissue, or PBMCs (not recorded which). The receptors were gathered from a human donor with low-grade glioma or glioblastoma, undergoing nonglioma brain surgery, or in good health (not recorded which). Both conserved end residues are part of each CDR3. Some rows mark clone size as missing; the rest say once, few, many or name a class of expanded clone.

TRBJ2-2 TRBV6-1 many CASRDPPGLANTGELFF
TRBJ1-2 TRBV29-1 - CSVGQNYGYTF
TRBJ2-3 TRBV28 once CASSDRVQDTQYF
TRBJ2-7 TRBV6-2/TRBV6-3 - CASSGQTSGRVSYEQYF
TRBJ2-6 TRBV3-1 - CASSQDAGANVLTF
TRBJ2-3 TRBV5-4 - CASSLAGPSTDTQYF
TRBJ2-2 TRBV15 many CATSPSRTGELFF
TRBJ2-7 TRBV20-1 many CSARRQGATGEQYF
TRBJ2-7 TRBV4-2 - CASSQEAGNRLEQYF
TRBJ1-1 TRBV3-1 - CASSQEGWSLTEAFF
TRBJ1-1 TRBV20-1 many CSATYRQGMNTEAFF
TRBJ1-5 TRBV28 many CASRIRVEGPQHF
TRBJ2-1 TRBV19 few CASSIGGEQLF
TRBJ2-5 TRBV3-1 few CASSHHGREGQETQYF
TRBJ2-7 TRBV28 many CASSPPGTSGKGVYF
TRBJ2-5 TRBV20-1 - CSVEIPALAGGVETQYF
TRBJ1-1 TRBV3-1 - CASSQKEGGETEAFF
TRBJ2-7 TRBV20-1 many CSARGRNSYEQYF
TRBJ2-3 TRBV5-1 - CASSQEGTSGYDTQYF
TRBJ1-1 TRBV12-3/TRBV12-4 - CASSPGPGLEAFF
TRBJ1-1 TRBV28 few CASSPKRGWGATEAFF
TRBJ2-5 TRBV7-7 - CASSGGEYQETQYF
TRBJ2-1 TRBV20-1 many CSARDINTKAVSSYNEQFF
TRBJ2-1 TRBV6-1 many CASSERGQTNEQFF
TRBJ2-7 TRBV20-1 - CSAILAGEVREQYF
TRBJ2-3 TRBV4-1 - CASSLEDRDRPTDTQYF
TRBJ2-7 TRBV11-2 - CASSLDGGFYEQYF
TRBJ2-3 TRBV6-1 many CASMKGTSGSTDTQYF
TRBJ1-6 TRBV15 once CATRDGTANSPLHF
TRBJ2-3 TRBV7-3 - CASSLTQGTDTQYF
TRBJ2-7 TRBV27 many CASGPLSPDEQYF
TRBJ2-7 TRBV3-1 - CASIPTSGYEQYF
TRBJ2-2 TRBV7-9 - CASSRDTGELFF
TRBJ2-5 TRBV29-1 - CSVLGFQETQYF
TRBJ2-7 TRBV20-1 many CSVLDREQYF
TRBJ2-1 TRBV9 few CASSEGLAYNEQFF
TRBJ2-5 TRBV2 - CASSALAGGTGTQYF
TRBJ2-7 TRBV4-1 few CASRRTGEPYEQYF
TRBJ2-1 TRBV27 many CASSPGTSGRGEFF
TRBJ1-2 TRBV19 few CASNNWNSYYGYTF
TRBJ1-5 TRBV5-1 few CASSFGRDSNNQPQHF
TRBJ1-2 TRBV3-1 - CASSQGWRRGFTGYTF
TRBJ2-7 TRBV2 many CASSTGVYEQYF
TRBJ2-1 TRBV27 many CASRETSGIRISSYNEQFF
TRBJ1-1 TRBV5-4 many CASSLDGVVEAFF
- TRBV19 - CASKAQGNQETQYF
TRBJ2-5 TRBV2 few CASRPTRYQETQYF
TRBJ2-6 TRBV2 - CASSLESAGANVLTF
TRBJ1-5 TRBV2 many CASTASLGGNQPQHF
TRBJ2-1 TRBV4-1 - CASSLAVSSFNEQFF
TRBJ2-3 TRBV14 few CASSPRRFTDTQYF
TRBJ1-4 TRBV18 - CASKGTGDEKLFF
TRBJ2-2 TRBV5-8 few CASSLARSANTGELFF
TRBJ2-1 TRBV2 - CASSGRGEQFF
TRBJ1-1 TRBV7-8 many CASSLGQLNTEAFF
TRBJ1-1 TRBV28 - CASSLRDRGNTEALF
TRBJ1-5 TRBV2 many CASSRQENQPQHF